These 5 T cell receptor beta chains were all obtained from the same sample, sequenced in a study of molecular identifiers for immune sequencing clone quantification. TCRdb fed the PCR reads into MiXCR, producing one record per CDR3 protein. The table includes some 96,000 distinct CDR3 sequences, more than 20% detected once. Specimen: naive CD8+ T cells from blood, with Jurkat cell RNA spiked in. Subset: FACS-sorted CD8+CD4-CCR7+CD45RA+ naive T cells. These receptors all stem from a human donor in good health. Some libraries in this study had Jurkat cell RNA spiked in.

As to this clonotype: A clone one base away is much larger, so this may be a read error. The chain's CDR3 is CASSPTAGLVQFF. DNA of the CDR3: TGCGCCAGCAGCCCGACAGCGGGTTTAGTGCAGTTCTTC. The chain carries TRBV4-3 and TRBJ2-1; D might be TRBD2 (6 bases). Trimming cost V 4 bases and J 12 bases, with 16 bases left between them. Germline V gene sequence: CDR1 LGHNA, CDR2 YSLEER. The CDR3 loop spans 13 amino acids.

The rearrangement uses TRBV7-2 and TRBJ1-1, with D unresolved. Germline V gene lookup returns CDR1 SGHTA and CDR2 FQGNSA. Between the trimmed V and J ends, which lost 4 bases and 0 bases, there was a span of 12 bases. This CDR3 spans 15 amino acids. This CDR3 reads CASSYADLLNTEAFF. Here the CDR3 DNA reads TGTGCCAGCAGCTACGCGGACCTTTTGAACACTGAAGCTTTCTTT.

This clonotype was counted many times. The chain combines TRBV24-1 with TRBJ2-5, with a tentative D call TRBD1 (6 bases). Germline V gives CDR1 KGHDR, CDR2 SFDVKD. Trimming removed 7 bases at V and 5 bases at J, with 22 bases between. The CDR3 has 16 residues. CDR3 in amino acids: CATRTLGRGSRETQYF. Written as DNA, the CDR3 is TGTGCCACCAGGACGTTGGGCAGGGGTTCACGGGAGACCCAGTACTTC.

Details on this clonotype: With a much larger clone just one base away, this may be a read error. This sequence joins TRBV15 and TRBJ2-3, with D possibly being TRBD2 (5 bases). V gave up 1 base and J gave up 0 bases, with 5 bases separating them. This CDR3 has 14 amino acids. Germline CDR1 and CDR2: LNHNV and YYDKDF (reference sequence). This CDR3 is CATSRGTSTDTQYF. CDR3 DNA sequence: TGTGCCACCAGCAGAGGGACTAGCACAGATACGCAGTATTTT.

A few counts support this clonotype. The chain uses TRBV9 and TRBJ2-6; D is unclear. Germline loops: CDR1 SGDLS, CDR2 YYNGEE. The CDR3 loop spans 14 amino acids. V gave up 6 bases and J gave up 2 bases, with 9 bases separating them. For the CDR3, the DNA is TGTGCCAGCACCTCCATGGCTGGGGCCAACGTCCTGACTTTC. Protein product: CASTSMAGANVLTF.